Below, 21 T cell receptor beta chains from the same sample are listed, as sequenced in a study of T cell repertoires in cytomegalovirus infection. No antigen has been identified for these receptors. Each CDR3 protein gets one entry after TCRdb re-called the reads with MiXCR. The data contain approximately 730,000 distinct CDR3 sequences, about 28% of them singletons. The sequenced sample was cultured CD8+ T cells from PBMCs, obtained from culture after CMV antigen stimulation. The receptors were sampled from a human donor in good health (CMV status not recorded). Some clones in this sample may be carry-over from other donors' samples.

V usage is TRBV6-5 and J usage is TRBJ2-5; D is ambiguous. Trimming took 3 bases from V and 5 from J, leaving 13 bases between them. The CDR3 is made up of 14 amino acids. Germline V lookup: CDR1 MNHEY, CDR2 SVGAGI. CDR3 DNA: TGTGCCAGCAGTTATTTAATGGGGTTGGAGACCCAGTACTTC. Residues: CASSYLMGLETQYF.

This clonotype came up a few times. The rearrangement uses TRBV7-9 and TRBJ1-1; no clear D gene. Trimming removed 0 bases from V and 1 base from J, with 12 bases in between. Germline assignment: CDR1 SEHNR and CDR2 FQNEAQ (reference sequence). The CDR3 is 16 residues long. The CDR3 loop reads CASSLALNGANTEAFF. The CDR3 nucleotides read TGTGCCAGCAGCTTAGCGCTAAATGGAGCGAACACTGAAGCTTTCTTT.

This sequence joins TRBV19 and TRBJ2-2; D gene ambiguous. This CDR3 region has 14 residues. In germline, CDR1 is LNHDA, CDR2 SQIVND (reference sequence). Between the trimmed V and J ends, which lost 3 bases and 2 bases, there was a span of 7 bases. CDR3: CASSIGSNTGELFF. As DNA, the CDR3 is TGTGCCAGTAGTATTGGCAGTAACACCGGGGAGCTGTTTTTT.

This clonotype was seen a handful of times. V and J are TRBV2 and TRBJ2-1; maybe TRBD2 (6 bases). The CDR3 runs 15 residues. The germline V gene has CDR1 SNHLY and CDR2 FYNNEI. Trimming removed 3 bases from V and 2 bases from J, with 11 bases in between. The CDR3 nucleotides are TGTGCCAGCAGTGAGGGGCGGGGTCCCTACAATGAGCAGTTCTTC. Translated: CASSEGRGPYNEQFF.

With respect to this clonotype: This may be a read error: a much more frequent sequence differs by one nucleotide. The chain recombines TRBV12-3 or TRBV12-4 with TRBJ1-1; TRBD1 matches at 10 bases. The CDR3 has 16 residues. The CDR3 loop reads CASSFRDRGGSTKAFF. CDR3 nucleotides: TGTGCCAGCAGTTTTAGGGACAGGGGTGGTAGCACTAAAGCTTTCTTT.

The V and J genes are TRBV12-3 or TRBV12-4 and TRBJ2-5, with 13 bases matching TRBD2. With V trimmed by 5 bases and J by 7 bases, 7 bases remained unmatched. The CDR3 loop spans 15 amino acids. In nucleotides, the CDR3 is TGTGCCAGCAGTCTGTACCGACTAGCGGGGGGGACCCAGTACTTC. Protein: CASSLYRLAGGTQYF.

Comments on this clonotype: A clone one base away is much larger, so this may be a read error. This rearrangement joins TRBV6-1 to TRBJ1-5; 7 nucleotides match TRBD1. Germline-derived CDR1 and CDR2 are MNHNS and SASEGT. This CDR3 region has 15 residues. V dropped 6 bases and J dropped 0; count of bases not matched to a gene: 5. The CDR3 region is CASSGTADSNQPQHF. The CDR3 coding sequence is TGTGCCAGCAGCGGGACAGCTGATAGCAATCAGCCCCAGCATTTT.

This clonotype was seen a handful of times. CDR3 in DNA: TGTGCCAGCAGTGAGAGAGGGACAGGGGTTCCCTACGAGCAGTACTTC. Its translation: CASSERGTGVPYEQYF. This chain connects TRBV2 to TRBJ2-7, with 10 bases fitting TRBD1. The ends lost 3 bases at V and 2 bases at J; junction bases unmatched: 7. The CDR3 totals 16 residues. Germline assignment: CDR1 SNHLY and CDR2 FYNNEI.

This chain connects TRBV11-2 to TRBJ2-7; TRBD1 matches 10 bases. Germline CDR1 and CDR2: SGHAT and FQNNGV. CDR3 length: 14 residues. V gave up 3 bases and J gave up 4 bases; unmatched junction bases: 3. CDR3 in DNA: TGTGCCAGCAGCTTCGGGACAGGGGCATACGAGCAGTACGTC. It encodes CASSFGTGAYEQYV.

The chain joins TRBV29-1 to TRBJ1-2, with D hard to call. Trimming took 3 bases from V and 1 from J, leaving 33 bases between them. The CDR3 length is 21 residues. Germline values: CDR1 SQVTM, CDR2 ANQGSEA. CDR3 in amino acids: CSVEGFEVEGPSLVLNYGYTF. The CDR3 DNA reads as TGCAGCGTTGAGGGATTCGAAGTAGAAGGCCCTTCCCTTGTTCTTAACTATGGCTACACCTTC.

This clonotype was observed a single time. The CDR3 DNA follows: TGTGCCAGCAGAAAATTCGGGGATGCAGATACGCAGTATTTT. Its protein product is CASRKFGDADTQYF. V is TRBV7-6 and J is TRBJ2-3, with a weak D call TRBD2 (5 bases). The V and J ends lost 6 bases and 4 bases respectively, with 14 bases between them. Germline loops: CDR1 SGHVS, CDR2 FNYEAQ. The CDR3 loop spans 14 amino acids.

This clonotype was counted only a few times. V and J are TRBV4-3 and TRBJ2-3; 11 bases agree with TRBD1. CDR1 and CDR2 from the germline V gene are LGHNA and YSLEER. The CDR3 covers 16 residues. The trim removed 0 bases at V and 4 bases at J, leaving 3 bases unmatched. CDR3 in amino acids: CASSQDRTGGPDTQYF. CDR3 nucleotides: TGCGCCAGCAGCCAAGACCGGACAGGGGGCCCAGATACGCAGTATTTT.

The rearrangement joins TRBV7-2 to TRBJ1-1; no clear D. V lost 1 base and J 3 bases, leaving 9 bases between the germline ends. Per the germline V gene, CDR1 is SGHTA and CDR2 is FQGNSA. The CDR3 has 14 residues. CDR3 residues: CASSLGGTYTEAFF. Written as DNA, the CDR3 is TGTGCCAGCAGCTTAGGAGGTACGTACACTGAAGCTTTCTTT. The full variable domain, with the rest looked up from reference TRBV7-2 and TRBJ1-1, is GAGVSQSPSNKVTEKGKDVELRCDPISGHTALYWYRQSLGQGLEFLIYFQGNSAPDKSGLPSDRFSAERTGGSVSTLTIQRTQQEDSAVYLCASSLGGTYTEAFFGQGTRLTVV.

This chain links TRBV7-9 with TRBJ1-3, with D possibly matching TRBD1 (5 bases). This CDR3 has 17 amino acids. Trimming took 1 base from V and 0 from J, leaving 13 bases between them. Germline V gene sequence: CDR1 SEHNR, CDR2 FQNEAQ (reference sequence). The CDR3 DNA follows: TGTGCCAGCAGCTTAGAGGGGCTTGGGAGCTCTGGAAACACCATATATTTT. It specifies CASSLEGLGSSGNTIYF.

CDR3 nucleotide sequence: TGTGCCAGCAGCCCCGAAAGTCCGGGGGCCTCCTACGAGCAGTACTTC. The encoded protein is CASSPESPGASYEQYF. The chain is built from TRBV12-3 or TRBV12-4 and TRBJ2-7; D tentatively reads TRBD1 or TRBD2 (6 bases each). CDR3 length: 16 amino acids. V was pared by 6 bases and J by 0 bases, with 18 bases between.

The chain recombines TRBV28 with TRBJ2-2, with 10 bases aligning to TRBD2. After removal of 1 base from V and 7 bases from J, the junction contained 12 bases not matched to a gene. Germline V gene sequence: CDR1 MDHEN, CDR2 SYDVKM. The CDR3 contains 18 residues. CDR3 sequence (DNA): TGTGCCAGCAGTTTATTGCCCAGCGGGGGGGCCATAAGCGGGGAGCTGTTTTTT. As protein: CASSLLPSGGAISGELFF. The whole variable domain, remainder taken from reference TRBV28 and TRBJ2-2, is DVKVTQSSRYLVKRTGEKVFLECVQDMDHENMFWYRQDPGLGLRLIYFSYDVKMKEKGDIPEGYSVSREKKERFSLILESASTNQTSMYLCASSLLPSGGAISGELFFGEGSRLTVL.

This clonotype was seen a handful of times. The chain has TRBV14 and TRBJ1-2, with TRBD1 as a possible D gene (5 bases). The CDR3 sequence is 15 residues long. V was clipped by 3 bases and J by 4 bases, with 15 bases between them. Germline CDR1 reads SGHDN; CDR2 reads FVKESK. CDR3 bases: TGTGCCAGCAGCCACTCGGAGGGGTCAACCTATGGCTACACCTTC. Its protein product is CASSHSEGSTYGYTF.

This chain links TRBV3-1 with TRBJ2-1; no definite D call. The V end lost 6 bases, the J end lost 5 bases, and 8 bases lay between the germline ends. This CDR3 comprises 12 residues. Germline assignment: CDR1 LGHDT and CDR2 YNNKEL (reference sequence). In DNA form, the CDR3 reads TGTGCCAGCAGTTACACGAACAATGAGCAGTTCTTC. It codes for CASSYTNNEQFF.

With regard to this clonotype: The junction does not match germline at one end; this may be a read error. The CDR3 coding sequence is TGTGCCAGCTGGAAGGGCACTGAAGCTTTCTTT. Translated: CASWKGTEAFF. The V and J genes are TRBV4-1 and TRBJ1-1, with D hard to call. This CDR3 is 11 amino acids long. CDR1 MGHRA and CDR2 YSYEKL come from the germline V gene.

The V gene is TRBV7-9, the J gene TRBJ2-1; the match to TRBD1 covers 9 bases. The J segment lost 3 bases and the V segment lost 4 bases, leaving 4 bases of the junction unmatched. Germline loops: CDR1 SEHNR, CDR2 FQNEAQ (reference sequence). The CDR3 contains 15 residues. The CDR3 region is CASSSDRGRYNEQFF. For the CDR3, the DNA is TGTGCCAGCAGCTCGGACAGGGGACGCTACAATGAGCAGTTCTTC.

This clonotype has ten or more counts. CDR3 sequence reads: CASSPGGGTEAFF. The CDR3 bases are TGTGCCAGCAGCCCAGGGGGAGGCACTGAAGCTTTCTTT. The chain has TRBV5-4 and TRBJ1-1; the match to TRBD1 covers 7 bases. Trimming removed 4 bases from V and 4 bases from J; junction bases left unmatched: 4. Germline CDR1 is SGHNT and CDR2 is YYREEE (reference sequence). The CDR3 runs 13 residues.